These 10 T cell receptor beta chains were sequenced from one sample in a study of graft-versus-host responses after intestinal transplantation. Some clones are missing from TCRdb's copy, which holds only in-frame ones; the method was immunoSEQ multiplex PCR. The sample shows some 85,000 clones, roughly 87% of them seen only once. These receptors are not linked to any known antigen. This sample comprised unstimulated CD8+ T cells sorted from spleen or lymph node cells, obtained before transplant. These receptors were taken from a human donor who was the organ donor for an intestinal transplant.

This clone was picked up a small number of times. Written as DNA, the CDR3 is TGTGCCAGCAGTGTGACGAGCACAGATACGCAGTATTTT. It specifies CASSVTSTDTQYF. V usage is TRBV6-4 and J usage is TRBJ2-3; D not certain. Trimming left V 4 bases short and J 0 bases short, with 5 bases between. This CDR3 region has 13 residues. The germline gives CDR1 MRHNA, CDR2 SNTAGT.

The chain carries TRBV6-4 and TRBJ2-6, with D perhaps being TRBD1 or TRBD2 (5 bases each). V gave up 5 bases and J gave up 0 bases, with 11 bases separating them. The CDR3 is 16 amino acids. Germline assignment: CDR1 MRHNA and CDR2 SNTAGT. DNA for the CDR3: TGTGCCAGCAGTCAAAGGGGAGACTCTGGGGCCAACGTCCTGACTTTC. Protein sequence: CASSQRGDSGANVLTF.

The V gene is TRBV6-1, the J gene TRBJ2-5, with 7 nucleotides matching TRBD1. Germline V gene sequence: CDR1 MNHNS, CDR2 SASEGT. V lost 4 bases to trimming and J lost 3 bases; unmatched junction nucleotides: 14. The CDR3 totals 17 residues. The CDR3, as DNA: TGTGCCAGCAGTGTCGCGGACAGGCGGTATCTAGAAGAGACCCAGTACTTC. Translating it yields CASSVADRRYLEETQYF.

CDR3 sequence reads: CASSMRENTEAFF. In DNA form, the CDR3 reads TGTGCCAGTAGTATGAGGGAGAACACTGAAGCTTTCTTT. The chain recombines TRBV19 with TRBJ1-1; D gene ambiguous. The CDR3 is 13 residues long. Germline V gives CDR1 LNHDA, CDR2 SQIVND (reference sequence). V was pared by 3 bases and J by 1 base, with 6 bases between.

The rearrangement uses TRBV2 and TRBJ2-7, with D perhaps TRBD2 (5 bases). The CDR3 has 12 residues. Trimming took 6 bases from V and 6 from J, leaving 12 bases between them. CDR1 is SNHLY, CDR2 FYNNEI, per germline. The CDR3 sequence: CASRDAGGEQYF. The CDR3 coding sequence is TGTGCCAGCAGGGACGCGGGTGGCGAGCAGTACTTC.

This clone was found once. The chain uses TRBV6-6 and TRBJ2-1, with 8 bases matching TRBD1. CDR3 length: 15 residues. The V gene end was trimmed by 2 bases and the J gene end by 4 bases; junction bases not matched to a gene: 4. The germline CDR1 and CDR2 sequences are MNHNY and SVGAGI (reference sequence). CDR3 in DNA: TGTGCCAGCAGTTACCTCGGACAGGGTTACAATGAGCAGTTCTTC. The encoded protein is CASSYLGQGYNEQFF.

This chain connects TRBV4-1 to TRBJ1-5; weak D call: TRBD1 (6 bases). CDR1 and CDR2 from the germline V gene are MGHRA and YSYEKL. V lost 2 bases and J 0 bases, leaving 11 bases between the germline ends. The length of the CDR3 is 16 residues. The CDR3 nucleotides are TGCGCCAGCAGCCAAATCCCAGGGGATAGCAATCAGCCCCAGCATTTT. Translated, it gives CASSQIPGDSNQPQHF.

The chain recombines TRBV28 with TRBJ1-6, with D unclear. The V gene's germline CDR1 is MDHEN and CDR2 SYDVKM. The CDR3 length is 17 residues. The ends were cut back, 2 bases at V and 7 bases at J, with 18 bases in the middle. The CDR3 loop reads CASSLPAIDVVNSPLHF. The DNA for the CDR3 is TGTGCCAGCAGTTTACCCGCTATCGACGTCGTAAATTCACCCCTCCACTTT.

The chain employs TRBV30 and TRBJ1-2; a possible D gene is TRBD1 (5 bases). The CDR3 is 13 amino acids. Trimming stripped 2 bases from V and 3 bases from J, with 10 bases between. The germline V gene encodes CDR1 GTSNPN and CDR2 SVGIG (reference sequence). CDR3 region: CAWSQGGDYGYTF. CDR3 nucleotide sequence: TGTGCCTGGAGTCAGGGCGGAGACTATGGCTACACCTTC.

V gene TRBV28 combines with J gene TRBJ2-7; D gene uncertain. Germline-derived CDR1 and CDR2 are MDHEN and SYDVKM. This CDR3 is built from 15 residues. With 2 bases removed from V and 1 base from J, the gap between germline ends came to 12 bases. This CDR3 reads CASSLLGVASYEQYF. Written as DNA, the CDR3 is TGTGCCAGCAGTTTACTTGGGGTAGCATCCTACGAGCAGTACTTC.